This T cell receptor (beta chain) stems from a study of shared clonotypes between healthy human individuals. The wider study: Each donor contributed plates that comprised three CD4 naive, three CD4 memory, two CD8 naive and one CD8 memory.

Generated by immunoSEQ multiplex PCR, the TCRdb table keeps only in-frame clones and is missing some. The data show some 2,000,000 clones, over 85% seen once. Naivety among CD8 cells was defined by CD45RO negativity and positive CCR7 selection, thereby excluding terminally differentiated effector memory CD45RA+ cells. Findings and limits, study-wide: Some clonotypes were shared by all four sorted-subset donors, while others were not shared. The non-shared ones had lower generation probabilities than the shared ones. Limited genetic and exposure-history diversity came from having few donors.

In the case of this clone: Its specificity is not known.

Looked up from germline, CDR1 is MGHRA and CDR2 is YSYEKL. The length of the CDR3 is 17 residues. V was clipped by 3 bases and J by 2 bases; unmatched bases: 6. Sample: naive CD8+ T cells sorted from blood. The chain employs TRBV4-1 and TRBJ1-5; 11 nucleotides agree with TRBD1. The receptor was derived from a young man in good health. For the CDR3, the DNA is TGCGCCAGCAGCCATCAAAGGACAGGGGGCGGCAATCAGCCCCAGCATTTT. Its translation: CASSHQRTGGGNQPQHF.